In its sample, the clone carrying this T cell receptor beta chain was seen once. This record belongs to a study of blood T cell repertoires in COVID-19. Background on the study: Samples of COVID-19 (acute and convalescent) were obtained from the United States, Italy and Spain.

Here immunoSEQ multiplex PCR was the method, and the copy in TCRdb shows in-frame clones only, minus some. The sample contains about 99,000 clones, 82% of which appear only once. The sequenced sample consisted of peripheral blood. The TCR was taken from a man between 60 and 70 years old with acute or convalescent COVID-19.

CDR3 nucleotide sequence: TGCGCCAGCAGCAATTCGGGACAGTATAATTCACCCCTCCACTTT. Translation: CASSNSGQYNSPLHF. The chain joins TRBV5-1 to TRBJ1-6, with TRBD1 identical over 7 bases. In germline, CDR1 is SGHRS, CDR2 YFSETQ. J gave up 4 bases and V 4 bases, and 5 bases lay outside the gene matches. The CDR3 runs to 15 residues.